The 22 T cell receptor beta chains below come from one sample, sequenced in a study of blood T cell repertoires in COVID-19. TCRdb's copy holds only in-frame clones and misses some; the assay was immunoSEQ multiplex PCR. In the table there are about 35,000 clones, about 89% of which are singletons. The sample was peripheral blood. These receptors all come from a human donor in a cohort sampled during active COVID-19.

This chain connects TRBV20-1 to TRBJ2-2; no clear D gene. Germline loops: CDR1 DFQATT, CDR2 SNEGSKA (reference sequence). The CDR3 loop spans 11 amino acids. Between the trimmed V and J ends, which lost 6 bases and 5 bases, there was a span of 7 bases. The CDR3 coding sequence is TGCAGTGCCAAAACAACCGGGGAGCTGTTTTTT. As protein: CSAKTTGELFF.

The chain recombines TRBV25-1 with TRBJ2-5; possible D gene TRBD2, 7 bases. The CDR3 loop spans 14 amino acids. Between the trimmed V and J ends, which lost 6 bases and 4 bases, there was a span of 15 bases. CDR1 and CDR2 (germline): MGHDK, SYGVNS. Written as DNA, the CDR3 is TGTGCCAGCAGCGAAAGGGGGGGGGCAGAGACCCAGTACTTC. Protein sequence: CASSERGGAETQYF.

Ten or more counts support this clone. The CDR3 sequence: CASSLGGTGELFF. Here the CDR3 DNA reads TGTGCCAGCAGTTTGGGGGGCACCGGGGAGCTGTTTTTT. The genes are TRBV27 and TRBJ2-2; perhaps TRBD2 as D (6 bases). CDR1 and CDR2 from the germline V gene are MNHEY and SMNVEV (reference sequence). The CDR3 contains 13 residues. V lost 3 bases, J lost 4 bases, and 6 bases lay in between.

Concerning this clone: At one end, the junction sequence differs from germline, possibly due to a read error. CDR3 residues: CASTLQGVGLNQPQHF. DNA for the CDR3: TGTGCCAGCACCTTACAGGGGGTTGGCCTTAATCAGCCCCAGCATTTT. The chain couples TRBV7-8 to TRBJ1-5; 8 bases are shared with TRBD1. This CDR3 is 16 amino acids long. CDR1 is SGHVS, CDR2 FQNEAQ, per germline.

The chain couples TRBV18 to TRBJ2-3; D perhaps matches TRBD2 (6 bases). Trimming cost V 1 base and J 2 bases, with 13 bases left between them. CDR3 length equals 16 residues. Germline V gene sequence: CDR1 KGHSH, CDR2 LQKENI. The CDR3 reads CASSPLRMGLTDTQYF. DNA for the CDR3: TGTGCCAGCTCACCACTAAGGATGGGACTCACAGATACGCAGTATTTT.

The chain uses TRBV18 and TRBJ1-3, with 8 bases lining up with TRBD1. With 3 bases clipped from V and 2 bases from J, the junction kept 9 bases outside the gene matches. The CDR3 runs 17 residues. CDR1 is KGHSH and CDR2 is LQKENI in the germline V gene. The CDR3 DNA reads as TGTGCCAGCTCACCTATCGACAGGGGAGGCCCTGGAAACACCATATATTTT. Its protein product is CASSPIDRGGPGNTIYF.

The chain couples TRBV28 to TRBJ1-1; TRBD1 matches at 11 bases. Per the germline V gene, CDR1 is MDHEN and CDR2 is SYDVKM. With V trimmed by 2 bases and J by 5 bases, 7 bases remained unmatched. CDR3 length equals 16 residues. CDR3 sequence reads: CASSLPGQGAGTEAFF. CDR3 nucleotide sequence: TGTGCCAGCAGTTTACCCGGACAGGGGGCGGGTACTGAAGCTTTCTTT.

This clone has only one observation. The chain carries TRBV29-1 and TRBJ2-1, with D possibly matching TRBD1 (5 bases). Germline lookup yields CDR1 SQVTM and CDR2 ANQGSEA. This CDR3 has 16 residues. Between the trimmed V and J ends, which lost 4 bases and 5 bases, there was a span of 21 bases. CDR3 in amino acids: CSVGPLGPEAHNEQFF. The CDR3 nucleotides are TGCAGCGTTGGGCCCTTGGGGCCAGAGGCCCACAATGAGCAGTTCTTC.

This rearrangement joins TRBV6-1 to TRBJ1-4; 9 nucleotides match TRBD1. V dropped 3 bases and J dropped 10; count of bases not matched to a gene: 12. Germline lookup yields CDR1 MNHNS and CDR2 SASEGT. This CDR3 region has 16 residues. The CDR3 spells CASSDLPGQGFAKLFF. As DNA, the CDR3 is TGTGCCAGCAGTGACTTACCGGGACAGGGCTTTGCAAAACTGTTTTTT.

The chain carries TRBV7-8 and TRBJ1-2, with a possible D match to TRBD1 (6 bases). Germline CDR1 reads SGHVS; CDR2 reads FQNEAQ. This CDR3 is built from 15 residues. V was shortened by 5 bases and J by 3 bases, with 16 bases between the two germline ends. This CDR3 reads CASSTLGQQDYGYTF. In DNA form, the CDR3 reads TGTGCCAGCAGCACCCTGGGACAACAGGACTATGGCTACACCTTC.

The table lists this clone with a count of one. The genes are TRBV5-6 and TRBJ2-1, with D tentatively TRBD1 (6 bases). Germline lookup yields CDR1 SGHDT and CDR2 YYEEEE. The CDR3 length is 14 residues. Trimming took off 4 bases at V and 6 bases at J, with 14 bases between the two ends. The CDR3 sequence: CASSAAGVLNEQFF. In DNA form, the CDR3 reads TGTGCCAGCAGCGCTGCAGGGGTCCTCAATGAGCAGTTCTTC.

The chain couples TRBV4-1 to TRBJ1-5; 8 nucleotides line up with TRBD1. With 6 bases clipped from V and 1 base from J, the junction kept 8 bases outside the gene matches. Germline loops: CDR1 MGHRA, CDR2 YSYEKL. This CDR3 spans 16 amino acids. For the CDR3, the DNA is TGCGCCAGCAGTCGAGGACAGGGTCCAAGCAATCAGCCCCAGCATTTT. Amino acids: CASSRGQGPSNQPQHF.

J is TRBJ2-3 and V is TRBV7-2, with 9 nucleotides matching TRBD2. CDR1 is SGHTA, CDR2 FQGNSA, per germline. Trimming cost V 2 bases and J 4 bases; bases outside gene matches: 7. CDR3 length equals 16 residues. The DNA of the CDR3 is TGTGCCAGCAGCTTATATAGCGGGGGTTCCCCAGATACGCAGTATTTT. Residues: CASSLYSGGSPDTQYF.

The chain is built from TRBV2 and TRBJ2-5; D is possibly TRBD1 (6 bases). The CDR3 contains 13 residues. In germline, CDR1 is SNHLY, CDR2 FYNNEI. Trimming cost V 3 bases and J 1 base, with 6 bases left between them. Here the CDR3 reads CASSEDSQETQYF. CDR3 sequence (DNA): TGTGCCAGCAGTGAGGACAGCCAAGAGACCCAGTACTTC.

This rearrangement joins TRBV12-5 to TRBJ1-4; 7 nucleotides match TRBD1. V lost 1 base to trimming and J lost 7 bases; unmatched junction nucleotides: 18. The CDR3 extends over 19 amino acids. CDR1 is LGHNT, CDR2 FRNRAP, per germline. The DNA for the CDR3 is TGTGCTAGTGGTTTGGGAAAAGGACAGGCTGCGGTCGATCGTGAAAAACTGTTTTTT. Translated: CASGLGKGQAAVDREKLFF.

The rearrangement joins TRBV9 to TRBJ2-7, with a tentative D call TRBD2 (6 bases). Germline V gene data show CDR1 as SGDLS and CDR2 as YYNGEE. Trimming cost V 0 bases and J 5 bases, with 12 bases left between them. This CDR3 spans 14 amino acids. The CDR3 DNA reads TGTGCCAGCAGCGTAGTCGGAGGGGTGGACGAGCAGTACTTC. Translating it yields CASSVVGGVDEQYF.

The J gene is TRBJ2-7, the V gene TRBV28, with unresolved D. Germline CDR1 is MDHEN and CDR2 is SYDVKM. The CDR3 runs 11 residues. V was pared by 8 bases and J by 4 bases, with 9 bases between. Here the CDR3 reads CASSKRYEQYF. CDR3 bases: TGTGCCAGCTCAAAGAGGTACGAGCAGTACTTC.

As DNA, the CDR3 is TGTGCCAGCAGCTTAGGGCAGTCCCTCAGCAATCAGCCCCAGCATTTT. It is translated as CASSLGQSLSNQPQHF. The chain employs TRBV7-8 and TRBJ1-5, with unresolved D. Trimming stripped 1 base from V and 1 base from J, with 11 bases between. The CDR3 runs to 16 residues. The V gene's germline CDR1 is SGHVS and CDR2 FQNEAQ.

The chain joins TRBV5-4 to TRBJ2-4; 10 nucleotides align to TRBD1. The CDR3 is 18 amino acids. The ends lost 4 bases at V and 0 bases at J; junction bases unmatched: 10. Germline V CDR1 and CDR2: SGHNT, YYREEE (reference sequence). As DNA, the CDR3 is TGTGCCAGCAGCCCGCGGACAGGGGGTGTCCTAGCCAAAAACATTCAGTACTTC. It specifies CASSPRTGGVLAKNIQYF.

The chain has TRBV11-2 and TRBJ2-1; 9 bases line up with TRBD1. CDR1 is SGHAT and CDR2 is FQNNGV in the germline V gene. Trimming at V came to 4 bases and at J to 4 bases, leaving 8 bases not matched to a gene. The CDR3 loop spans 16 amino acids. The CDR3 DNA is TGTGCCAGCAGCTCCCTTCGGGGGACAGGGTACAATGAGCAGTTCTTC. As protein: CASSSLRGTGYNEQFF.

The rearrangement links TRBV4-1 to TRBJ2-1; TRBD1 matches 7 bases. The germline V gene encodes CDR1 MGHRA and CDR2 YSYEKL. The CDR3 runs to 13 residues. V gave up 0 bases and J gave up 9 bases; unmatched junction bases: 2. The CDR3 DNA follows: TGCGCCAGCAGCCAAGATAGACAGGGTGAGCAGTTCTTC. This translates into CASSQDRQGEQFF.

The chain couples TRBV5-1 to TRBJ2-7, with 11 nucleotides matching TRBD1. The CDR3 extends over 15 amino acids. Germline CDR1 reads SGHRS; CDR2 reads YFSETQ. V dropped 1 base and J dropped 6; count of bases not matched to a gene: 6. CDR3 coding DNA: TGCGCCAGCAGCTTGCAGGACAGGGGGCTTTCCGAGCAGTACTTC. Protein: CASSLQDRGLSEQYF. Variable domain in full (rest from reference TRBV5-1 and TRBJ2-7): KAGVTQTPRYLIKTRGQQVTLSCSPISGHRSVSWYQQTPGQGLQFLFEYFSETQRNKGNFPGRFSGRQFSNSRSEMNVSTLELGDSALYLCASSLQDRGLSEQYFGPGTRLTVT.